This record covers a single T cell receptor (beta chain). What it recognizes is unknown. CDR3 size: 16 residues. Germline-derived CDR1 and CDR2 are SGHNT and YYREEE (reference sequence). V was clipped by 4 bases and J by 8 bases; unmatched bases: 12. 13 Jbeta primers and 60 Vbeta primers were used for the PCR. Data came from immunoSEQ multiplex PCR; TCRdb stores just in-frame clones and leaves some out. In the table there are tens of thousands of clones, about 65% of which are singletons. The sample comes from a study of cytomegalovirus exposure and HLA in healthy donors. The study's findings and limits: Among TCR beta chains of equal frequency, HLA-associated ones were more clonally expanded in a later analysis.

The chain couples TRBV5-4 to TRBJ2-1; TRBD2 matches 10 bases. This receptor was taken from a man in his forties or fifties in good health and CMV-seropositive. The sample taken for sequencing was PBMCs. This chain's CDR3 is CASSTLAGGLPDEQFF. The CDR3 nucleotides read TGTGCCAGCAGCACCTTAGCGGGGGGACTCCCCGATGAGCAGTTCTTC.